The table lists the clone carrying this T cell receptor (beta chain) with many counts. The antigen remains undetermined. The sample is drawn from a study of T cells in Graves' hyperthyroidism and ophthalmopathy. Study-wide results and caveats: The majority of expanded thyroid clonotypes above 0.001 also appeared in blood. Before onset, by a median of about six months, the model predicted ophthalmopathy.

Amplification yielded TCR beta CDR3 regions, with RNA transcripts as the source. An initial round of RT-PCR targeting the TCR CDR3 relied on the HTBI primer set. MiXCR, applied by TCRdb to the multiplex PCR reads, yields one record per CDR3 protein. The profile shows about 350,000 distinct CDR3 sequences, over 12% of them singletons. The germline V and J ends were trimmed by 2 bases and 0 bases, with 9 bases remaining between them. Germline CDR1 KGHSH, CDR2 LQKENI. The CDR3 is made up of 15 amino acids. The sequencing sample was made of blood. The V call is TRBV18, the J call TRBJ2-3; D uncertain. The TCR was taken from a woman aged 60 to 75 with Graves' ophthalmopathy. DNA of the CDR3: TGTGCCAGCTCACCAACCGCGGCCAGCACAGATACGCAGTATTTT. Translating it yields CASSPTAASTDTQYF.